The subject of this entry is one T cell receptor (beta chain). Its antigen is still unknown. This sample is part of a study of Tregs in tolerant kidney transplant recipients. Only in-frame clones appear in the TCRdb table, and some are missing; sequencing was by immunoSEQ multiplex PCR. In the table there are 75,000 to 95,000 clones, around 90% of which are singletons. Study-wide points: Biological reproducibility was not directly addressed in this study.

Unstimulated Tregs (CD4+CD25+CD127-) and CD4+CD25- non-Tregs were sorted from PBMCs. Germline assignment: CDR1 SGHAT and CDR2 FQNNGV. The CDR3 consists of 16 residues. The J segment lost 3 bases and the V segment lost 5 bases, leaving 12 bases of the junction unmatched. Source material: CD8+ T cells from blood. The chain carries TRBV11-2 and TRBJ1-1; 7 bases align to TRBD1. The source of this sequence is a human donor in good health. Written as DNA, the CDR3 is TGTGCCAGCAGCCCATTTACAGGGGCGTTCGACACTGAAGCTTTCTTT. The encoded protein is CASSPFTGAFDTEAFF. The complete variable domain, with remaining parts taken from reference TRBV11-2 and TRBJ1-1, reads EAGVAQSPRYKIIEKRQSVAFWCNPISGHATLYWYQQILGQGPKLLIQFQNNGVVDDSQLPKDRFSAERLKGVDSTLKIQPAKLEDSAVYLCASSPFTGAFDTEAFFGQGTRLTVV.